A selection of T cell receptor beta chains follows, all from one sample in a study of PD-L1 blockade in urothelial cancer. Libraries were prepared by immunoSEQ multiplex PCR; TCRdb keeps only in-frame clonotypes and omits some of them. The repertoire has roughly 100,000 clones, around 90% of them found once; the top ten carry over 0.95%. Sequencing was performed on PBMCs, taken around atezolizumab (anti-PD-L1) treatment. The receptors come from a woman aged 80 or over with urothelial cancer. CDR3s include the opening cysteine and the closing phenylalanine or tryptophan. The listing skips clone size in some rows; elsewhere it reads once, few, many or a size class.

TRBJ1-2	TRBV28	NA	CASSFGPLQRFYGYTF
TRBJ1-5	TRBV7-9	NA	CASSFDLDQPQHF
TRBJ2-7	TRBV6-1	NA	CASGGTGYYEQYF
TRBJ1-2	TRBV5-5	NA	CASSQAGTGQPGYTF
TRBJ2-2	TRBV9	NA	CASSVVTGGTGELFF
TRBJ1-1	TRBV11-2	NA	CASSLGAGQFEAFF
TRBJ2-7	TRBV7-3	NA	CASSPTGTGGGTYEQYF
TRBJ2-1	TRBV9	NA	CASSSSGTSGYNEQFF
TRBJ1-1	TRBV9	NA	CASSVAGGVNTEAFF
TRBJ2-5	TRBV27	NA	CASSLRLAGMETQYF
TRBJ2-1	TRBV15	NA	CATSREAVSYNEQFF
TRBJ2-1	TRBV5-6	NA	CASSLDRDPYNEQFF
TRBJ2-7	TRBV6-1	NA	CASRRTGAFDEQYF
TRBJ2-7	TRBV18	NA	CASSPRGVGHEQYF
TRBJ1-5	TRBV5-1	NA	CASSLGGDGGGQPQHF
TRBJ1-1	TRBV11-2	NA	CASSFLQGDTEAFF
TRBJ1-2	TRBV9	NA	CASSVEGRASYGYTF
TRBJ2-3	TRBV9	NA	CASSVGGGNTDTQYF
TRBJ1-2	TRBV9	NA	CASSAEDARGGYTF
TRBJ2-1	TRBV19	NA	CASSPGGLSYNEQFF
TRBJ2-7	TRBV6-1	NA	CASSGASYEQYF
TRBJ1-3	TRBV28	NA	CASSLLGSGSSGNTIYF
TRBJ1-2	TRBV15	NA	CATSRGPGLNGYTF
TRBJ1-5	TRBV5-1	NA	CASSLEGLNQPQHF
TRBJ1-1	TRBV6-1	NA	CASSEQGWDTEAFF
TRBJ2-7	TRBV2	NA	CASSEDTSFYEQYF
TRBJ2-7	TRBV30	NA	CAWSIGQTYEQYF
TRBJ2-5	TRBV4-2	NA	CASSQDVAGQETQYF
TRBJ2-3	TRBV10-3	NA	CAISERGQADTQYF
TRBJ1-1	TRBV27	NA	CASSPSGQAMKAFF
TRBJ2-1	TRBV7-9	NA	CASSRWADSSRGEQFF
TRBJ1-1	TRBV7-2	once	CASRWDSSNTEAFF
TRBJ2-3	TRBV27	NA	CASSPGGDTQYF
TRBJ2-7	TRBV5-8	NA	CASSIYPREQYF
TRBJ2-4	TRBV11-2	NA	CASSLGGDWTRNIQYF